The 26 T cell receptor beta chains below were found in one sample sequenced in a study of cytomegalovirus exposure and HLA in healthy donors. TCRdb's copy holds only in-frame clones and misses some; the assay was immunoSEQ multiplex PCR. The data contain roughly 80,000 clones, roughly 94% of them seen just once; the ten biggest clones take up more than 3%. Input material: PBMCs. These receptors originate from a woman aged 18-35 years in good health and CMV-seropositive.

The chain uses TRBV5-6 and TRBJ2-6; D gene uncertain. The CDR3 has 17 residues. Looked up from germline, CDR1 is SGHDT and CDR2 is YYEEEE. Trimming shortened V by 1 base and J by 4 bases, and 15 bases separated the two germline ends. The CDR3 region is CASSLRSGPRGANVLTF. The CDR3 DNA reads TGTGCCAGCAGCTTGCGAAGTGGCCCGAGGGGGGCCAACGTCCTGACTTTC. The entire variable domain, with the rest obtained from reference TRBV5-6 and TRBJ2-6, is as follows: DAGVTQSPTHLIKTRGQQVTLRCSPKSGHDTVSWYQQALGQGPQFIFQYYEEEERQRGNFPDRFSGHQFPNYSSELNVNALLLGDSALYLCASSLRSGPRGANVLTFGAGSRLTVL.

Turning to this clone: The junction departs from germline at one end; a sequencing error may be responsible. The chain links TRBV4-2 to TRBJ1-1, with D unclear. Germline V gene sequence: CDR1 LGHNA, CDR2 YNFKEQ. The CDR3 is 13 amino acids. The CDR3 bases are TGTGCCAGCAGCCAAGTTGGAAACAGTGAAGCTTTCTTT. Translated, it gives CASSQVGNSEAFF.

For the CDR3, the DNA is TGTGCCAGCAGCTTAGACGGTCCGGGACTCAACTACGAGCAGTACTTC. It encodes CASSLDGPGLNYEQYF. The gene calls are TRBV13 and TRBJ2-7; TRBD2 is a possible D gene (6 bases). The ends were cut back, 1 base at V and 3 bases at J, with 16 bases in the middle. The CDR3 totals 16 residues. Germline V gene data show CDR1 as PRHDT and CDR2 as FYEKMQ (reference sequence).

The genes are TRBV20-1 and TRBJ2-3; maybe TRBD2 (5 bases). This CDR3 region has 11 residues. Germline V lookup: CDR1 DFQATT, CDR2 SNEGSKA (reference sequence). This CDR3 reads CRAELTDTQYF. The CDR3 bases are TGCAGAGCGGAACTCACAGATACGCAGTATTTT.

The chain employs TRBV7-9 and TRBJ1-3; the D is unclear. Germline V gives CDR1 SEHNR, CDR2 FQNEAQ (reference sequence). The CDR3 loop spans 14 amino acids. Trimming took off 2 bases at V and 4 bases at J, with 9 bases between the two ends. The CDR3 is CASSLNFGGNTIYF. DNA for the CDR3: TGTGCCAGCAGCTTAAATTTCGGGGGAAACACCATATATTTT. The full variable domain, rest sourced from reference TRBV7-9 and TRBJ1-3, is DTGVSQNPRHKITKRGQNVTFRCDPISEHNRLYWYRQTLGQGPEFLTYFQNEAQLEKSRLLSDRFSAERPKGSFSTLEIQRTEQGDSAMYLCASSLNFGGNTIYFGEGSWLTVV.

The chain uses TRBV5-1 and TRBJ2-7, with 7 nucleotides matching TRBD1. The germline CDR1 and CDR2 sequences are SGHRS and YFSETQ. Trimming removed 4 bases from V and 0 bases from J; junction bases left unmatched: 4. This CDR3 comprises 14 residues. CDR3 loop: CASSARDSSYEQYF. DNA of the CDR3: TGCGCCAGCAGCGCCAGGGACAGCTCCTACGAGCAGTACTTC.

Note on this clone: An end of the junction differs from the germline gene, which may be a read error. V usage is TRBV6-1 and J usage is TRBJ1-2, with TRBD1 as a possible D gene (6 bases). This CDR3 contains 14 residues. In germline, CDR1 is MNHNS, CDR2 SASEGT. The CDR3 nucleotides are TGCGCCATCACCCTTTTGGGGGCTTCCTATGGCTACACCTTC. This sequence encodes CAITLLGASYGYTF.

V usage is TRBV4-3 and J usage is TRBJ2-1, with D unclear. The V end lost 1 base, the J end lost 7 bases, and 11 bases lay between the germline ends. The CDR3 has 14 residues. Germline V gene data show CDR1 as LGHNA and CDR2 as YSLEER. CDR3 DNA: TGCGCCAGCAGCCAAGCTTTCAACCGGAATGAGCAGTTCTTC. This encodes CASSQAFNRNEQFF.

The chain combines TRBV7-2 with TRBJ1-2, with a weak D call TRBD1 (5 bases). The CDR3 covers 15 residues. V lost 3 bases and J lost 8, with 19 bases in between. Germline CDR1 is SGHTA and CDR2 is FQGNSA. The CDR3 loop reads CASSFVDTIGGGYTF. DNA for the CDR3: TGTGCCAGCAGCTTCGTGGACACAATTGGTGGAGGCTACACCTTC.

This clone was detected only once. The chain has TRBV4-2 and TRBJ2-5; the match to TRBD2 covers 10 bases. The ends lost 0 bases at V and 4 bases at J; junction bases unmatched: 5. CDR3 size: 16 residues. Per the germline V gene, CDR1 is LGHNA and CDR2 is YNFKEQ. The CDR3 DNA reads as TGTGCCAGCAGCCAAGATGAGCGGGGGGGCGGAGAGACCCAGTACTTC. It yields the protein CASSQDERGGGETQYF.

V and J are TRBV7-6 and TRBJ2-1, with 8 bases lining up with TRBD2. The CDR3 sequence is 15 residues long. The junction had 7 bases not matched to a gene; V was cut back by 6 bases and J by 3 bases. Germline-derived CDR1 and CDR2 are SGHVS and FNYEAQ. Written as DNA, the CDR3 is TGTGCCAGCAGGAACTTAGCGGGGAACTACAATGAGCAGTTCTTC. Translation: CASRNLAGNYNEQFF.

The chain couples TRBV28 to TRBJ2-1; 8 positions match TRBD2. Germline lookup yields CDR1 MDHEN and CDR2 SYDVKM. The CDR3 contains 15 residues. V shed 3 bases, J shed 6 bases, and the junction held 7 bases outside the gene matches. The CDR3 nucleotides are TGTGCCAGCAGTTTGGGACTAGGTGTCGGCAATGAGCAGTTCTTC. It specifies CASSLGLGVGNEQFF.

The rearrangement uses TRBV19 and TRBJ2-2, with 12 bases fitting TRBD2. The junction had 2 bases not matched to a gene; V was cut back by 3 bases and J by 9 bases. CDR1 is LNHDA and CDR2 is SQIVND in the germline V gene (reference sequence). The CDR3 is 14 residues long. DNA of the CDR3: TGTGCCAGTAGTATCCTAGCGGGGGGGCGGGAGCTGTTTTTT. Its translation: CASSILAGGRELFF.

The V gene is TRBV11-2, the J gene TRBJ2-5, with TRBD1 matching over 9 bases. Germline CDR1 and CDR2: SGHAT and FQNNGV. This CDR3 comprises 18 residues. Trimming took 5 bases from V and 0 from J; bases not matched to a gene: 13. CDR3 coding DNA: TGTGCCAGCAGCCCGGGACAGGGTCGTAGCCTTTACCAAGAGACCCAGTACTTC. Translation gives CASSPGQGRSLYQETQYF.

This CDR3 reads CASSLVGGEGQPQHF. The DNA of the CDR3 is TGTGCCAGCAGCTTAGTTGGAGGGGAGGGTCAGCCCCAGCATTTT. The chain is built from TRBV7-8 and TRBJ1-5, with TRBD1 as a possible D gene (5 bases). This CDR3 is built from 15 residues. The germline V gene encodes CDR1 SGHVS and CDR2 FQNEAQ. V dropped 1 base and J dropped 6 bases, with 13 bases sitting between them.

Written as DNA, the CDR3 is TGTGCCAGCAGCTTAGCGCCACCAAGCACAGATACGCAGTATTTT. Its translation is CASSLAPPSTDTQYF. The chain couples TRBV7-3 to TRBJ2-3; no clear D gene. This CDR3 comprises 15 residues. The germline V and J ends were trimmed by 2 bases and 0 bases, with 9 bases remaining between them. CDR1 and CDR2 (germline): SGHTA, FQGTGA.

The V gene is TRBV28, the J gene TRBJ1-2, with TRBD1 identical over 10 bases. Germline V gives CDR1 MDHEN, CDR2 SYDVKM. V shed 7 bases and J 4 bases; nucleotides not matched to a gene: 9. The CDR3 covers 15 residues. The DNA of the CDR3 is TGTGCCAGCAACCCGGGACAGGGGCCCAGCTATGGCTACACCTTC. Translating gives CASNPGQGPSYGYTF.

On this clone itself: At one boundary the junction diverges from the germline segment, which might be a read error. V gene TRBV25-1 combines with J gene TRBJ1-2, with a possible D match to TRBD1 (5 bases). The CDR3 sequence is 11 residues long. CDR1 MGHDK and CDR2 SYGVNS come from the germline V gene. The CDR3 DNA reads TGTGCCAGCAGTGAAGGGCCGGGACTTCTCTTC. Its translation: CASSEGPGLLF.

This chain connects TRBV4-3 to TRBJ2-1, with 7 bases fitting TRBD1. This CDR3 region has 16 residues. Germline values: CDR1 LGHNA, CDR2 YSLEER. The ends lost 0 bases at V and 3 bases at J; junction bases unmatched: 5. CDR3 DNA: TGCGCCAGCAGCCAAGAACGCTACAGGGGCTACAATGAGCAGTTCTTC. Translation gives CASSQERYRGYNEQFF.

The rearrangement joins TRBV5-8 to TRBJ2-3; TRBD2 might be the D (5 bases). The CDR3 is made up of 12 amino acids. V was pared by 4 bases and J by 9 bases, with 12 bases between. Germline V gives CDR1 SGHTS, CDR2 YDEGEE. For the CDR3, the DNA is TGTGCCAGCAGCGACCTCGGGGTAACGCAGTATTTT. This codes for CASSDLGVTQYF. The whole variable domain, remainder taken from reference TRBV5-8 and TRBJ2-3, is EAGVTQSPTHLIKTRGQQATLRCSPISGHTSVYWYQQALGLGLQFLLWYDEGEERNRGNFPPRFSGRQFPNYSSELNVNALELEDSALYLCASSDLGVTQYFGPGTRLTVL.

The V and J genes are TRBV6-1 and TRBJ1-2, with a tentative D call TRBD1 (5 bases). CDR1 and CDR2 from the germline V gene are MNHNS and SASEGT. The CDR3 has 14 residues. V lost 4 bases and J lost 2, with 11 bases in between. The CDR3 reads CASSGRGDNYGYTF. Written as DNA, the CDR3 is TGTGCCAGCAGTGGCCGGGGGGACAACTATGGCTACACCTTC.

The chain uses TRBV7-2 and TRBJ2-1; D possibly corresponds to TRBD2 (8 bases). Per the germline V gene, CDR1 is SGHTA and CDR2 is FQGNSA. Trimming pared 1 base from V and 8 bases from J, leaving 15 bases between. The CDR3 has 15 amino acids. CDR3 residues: CASSLGTSRGDEQFF. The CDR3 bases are TGTGCCAGCAGCTTAGGGACTAGCAGGGGGGATGAGCAGTTCTTC.

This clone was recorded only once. CDR3 protein: CAWGGQKDQPQHF. The CDR3 DNA follows: TGTGCCTGGGGTGGACAGAAAGATCAGCCCCAGCATTTT. The chain carries TRBV30 and TRBJ1-5, with a weak D call TRBD1 (6 bases). This CDR3 has 13 residues. CDR1 and CDR2 (germline): GTSNPN, SVGIG (reference sequence). V lost 5 bases and J lost 5, with 13 bases in between.

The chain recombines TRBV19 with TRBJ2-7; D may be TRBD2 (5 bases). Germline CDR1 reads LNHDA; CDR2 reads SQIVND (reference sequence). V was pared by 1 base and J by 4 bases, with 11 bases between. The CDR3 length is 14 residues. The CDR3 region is CASSIGHRGYEQYF. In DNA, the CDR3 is TGTGCCAGTAGTATAGGGCACAGAGGGTACGAGCAGTACTTC.

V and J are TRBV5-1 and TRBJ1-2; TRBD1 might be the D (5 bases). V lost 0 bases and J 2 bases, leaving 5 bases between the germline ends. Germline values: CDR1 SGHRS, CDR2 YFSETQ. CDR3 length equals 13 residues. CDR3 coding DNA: TGCGCCAGCAGCTTGGCAGGGAACTATGGCTACACCTTC. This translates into CASSLAGNYGYTF.

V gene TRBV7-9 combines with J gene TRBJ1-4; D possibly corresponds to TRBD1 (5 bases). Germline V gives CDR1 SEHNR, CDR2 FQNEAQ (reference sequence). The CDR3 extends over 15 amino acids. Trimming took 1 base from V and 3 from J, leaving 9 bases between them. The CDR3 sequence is CASSLVGAANEKLFF. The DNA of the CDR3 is TGTGCCAGCAGCTTAGTAGGGGCGGCTAATGAAAAACTGTTTTTT.